A single sample is the source of the 23 T cell receptor beta chains below, sequenced in a study of blood T cells in healthy people across ages. The second PCR ran 7 to 11 cycles with a sample-barcoded 5' primer and J-beta primers. TCRdb ran MiXCR on the 5' RACE reads and lists one entry per CDR3 protein. The table records over 600,000 distinct CDR3 sequences, about 42% of them present only once. The sequenced sample was blood. The receptors stem from a man older than 75 in good health.

On this clonotype itself: A junction boundary mismatches the germline segment, possibly from a read error. The rearrangement links TRBV15 to TRBJ2-5; no clear D gene. CDR3 length equals 12 residues. Germline-derived CDR1 and CDR2 are LNHNV and YYDKDF (reference sequence). CDR3 region: CTTSRDRETQYF. The DNA of the CDR3 is TGTACCACCAGCAGAGACCGGGAGACCCAGTACTTC.

The chain is built from TRBV29-1 and TRBJ1-1; 8 bases are shared with TRBD1. The V gene's germline CDR1 is SQVTM and CDR2 ANQGSEA. V shed 8 bases and J 5 bases; nucleotides not matched to a gene: 4. The CDR3 extends over 11 amino acids. The chain's CDR3 is CSFDRGTEAFF. CDR3 bases: TGCAGCTTCGACAGGGGAACTGAAGCTTTCTTT.

The CDR3 sequence is CSARQGMETQYF. DNA for the CDR3: TGCAGTGCAAGACAGGGGATGGAGACCCAGTACTTC. The genes are TRBV20-1 and TRBJ2-5; the match to TRBD1 covers 8 bases. The CDR3 extends over 12 amino acids. J lost 5 bases, V lost 6 bases, and 5 bases had no gene match. Germline V gives CDR1 DFQATT, CDR2 SNEGSKA (reference sequence).

The chain recombines TRBV6-1 with TRBJ2-1, with D possibly being TRBD2 (6 bases). V was shortened by 8 bases and J by 13 bases, with 18 bases between the two germline ends. CDR3 length: 12 amino acids. Germline V gene sequence: CDR1 MNHNS, CDR2 SASEGT. CDR3 residues: CASRWGEETQFF. The CDR3, as DNA: TGTGCCAGCCGGTGGGGGGAGGAGACCCAGTTCTTC.

The V gene is TRBV7-9, the J gene TRBJ2-1; 10 nucleotides line up with TRBD2. The CDR3 length is 14 residues. With V trimmed by 7 bases and J by 6 bases, 6 bases remained unmatched. Germline assignment: CDR1 SEHNR and CDR2 FQNEAQ (reference sequence). CDR3 residues: CASTSSGSFNEQFF. The CDR3 nucleotides read TGTGCCAGCACCTCTAGCGGGAGTTTCAATGAGCAGTTCTTC.

A few counts support this clonotype. The CDR3 is CASSATEYNEQFF. The CDR3 DNA reads as TGCGCCAGCAGCGCGACGGAATACAATGAGCAGTTCTTC. The V and J genes are TRBV5-1 and TRBJ2-1, with D hard to call. V was trimmed by 4 bases and J by 4 bases, leaving 9 bases between them. This CDR3 contains 13 residues. Germline assignment: CDR1 SGHRS and CDR2 YFSETQ.

There are a few counts of this clonotype. The genes are TRBV28 and TRBJ2-5; no reliable D call. The CDR3 consists of 12 residues. Germline loops: CDR1 MDHEN, CDR2 SYDVKM. V was cut by 8 bases and J by 2 bases, with 9 bases left in between. The CDR3 reads CASLGVQETQYF. The CDR3 DNA is TGTGCCAGCCTAGGCGTTCAAGAGACCCAGTACTTC.

The gene calls are TRBV12-5 and TRBJ1-5; TRBD1 is a possible D gene (6 bases). V dropped 6 bases and J dropped 3 bases, with 12 bases sitting between them. Germline V gene sequence: CDR1 LGHNT, CDR2 FRNRAP. The CDR3 length is 14 residues. In nucleotides, the CDR3 is TGTGCTAGTGGCCGGGACAACATCAATCAGCCCCAGCATTTT. Its translation is CASGRDNINQPQHF. Filled out from reference TRBV12-5 and TRBJ1-5, the complete variable domain reads DARVTQTPRHKVTEMGQEVTMRCQPILGHNTVFWYRQTMMQGLELLAYFRNRAPLDDSGMPKDRFSAEMPDATLATLKIQPSEPRDSAVYFCASGRDNINQPQHFGDGTRLSIL.

This clonotype has more than one count but fewer than ten. V and J are TRBV6-6 and TRBJ2-5; D remains ambiguous. The CDR3 is made up of 13 amino acids. CDR1 is MNHNY and CDR2 is SVGAGI in the germline V gene (reference sequence). The germline V and J ends were trimmed by 2 bases and 4 bases, with 8 bases remaining between them. CDR3 sequence reads: CASSYNVGETQYF. The CDR3 bases are TGTGCCAGCAGTTACAACGTCGGAGAGACCCAGTACTTC.

The chain has TRBV28 and TRBJ1-1; D is possibly TRBD1 (6 bases). CDR3 size: 14 residues. Germline V gene lookup returns CDR1 MDHEN and CDR2 SYDVKM. V dropped 3 bases and J dropped 7 bases, with 15 bases sitting between them. CDR3 sequence reads: CASSFVAGANEAFF. CDR3 in DNA: TGTGCCAGCAGTTTTGTTGCGGGGGCAAATGAAGCTTTCTTT.

The table lists this clonotype with a few counts. This chain uses TRBV5-1 with TRBJ2-3, with D possibly matching TRBD2 (6 bases). CDR1 and CDR2 (germline): SGHRS, YFSETQ. The ends were cut back, 3 bases at V and 0 bases at J, with 17 bases in the middle. The CDR3 has 17 amino acids. The CDR3 here is CASSSRLADASTDTQYF. For the CDR3, the DNA is TGCGCCAGCAGCTCCCGATTAGCGGACGCTAGCACAGATACGCAGTATTTT.

This rearrangement joins TRBV11-2 to TRBJ2-1; 7 positions agree with TRBD2. Germline CDR1 is SGHAT and CDR2 is FQNNGV. This CDR3 has 15 amino acids. Trimming at V came to 5 bases and at J to 2 bases, leaving 6 bases not matched to a gene. CDR3 region: CASSPTSPTYNEQFF. CDR3 in DNA: TGTGCCAGCAGCCCGACTAGCCCCACCTACAATGAGCAGTTCTTC.

The V gene is TRBV13, the J gene TRBJ2-5; 8 bases are shared with TRBD2. The better agreement between TRBJ2-7 and the DNA end casts doubt on the J call. CDR1 and CDR2 from the germline V gene are PRHDT and FYEKMQ (reference sequence). The CDR3 contains 15 residues. CDR3 region: CASSASAGGWDEQYF. In DNA, the CDR3 is TGTGCCAGCAGCGCTTCCGCGGGAGGTTGGGACGAGCAGTACTTC.

This clonotype was counted between two and nine times. The chain is built from TRBV5-1 and TRBJ2-5; TRBD1 is a possible D gene (6 bases). This CDR3 spans 14 amino acids. The ends were cut back, 3 bases at V and 5 bases at J, with 14 bases in the middle. The germline V gene encodes CDR1 SGHRS and CDR2 YFSETQ. CDR3 nucleotides: TGCGCCAGCAGCTCCCAAACAGGGTTGGAGACCCAGTACTTC. Protein sequence: CASSSQTGLETQYF.

The genes are TRBV7-9 and TRBJ2-5; 8 bases map to TRBD2. The germline gives CDR1 SEHNR, CDR2 FQNEAQ (reference sequence). With V trimmed by 3 bases and J by 5 bases, 8 bases remained unmatched. The CDR3 sequence is 15 residues long. CDR3: CASSFPSGRGETQYF. CDR3 in DNA: TGTGCCAGCAGCTTCCCCAGCGGGAGAGGCGAGACCCAGTACTTC.

The CDR3 bases are TGTGCCAGCAGCCAAGTTCGCGCCGCGGTAGCGGGGGCGAGCTCCTACGAGCAGTACTTC. This codes for CASSQVRAAVAGASSYEQYF. The J gene is TRBJ2-7, the V gene TRBV3-1, with TRBD2 matching 9 bases. Germline V gene lookup returns CDR1 LGHDT and CDR2 YNNKEL (reference sequence). The J segment lost 0 bases and the V segment lost 1 base, leaving 16 bases of the junction unmatched. The CDR3 runs 20 residues.

This clonotype appeared a few times. V is TRBV6-5 and J is TRBJ2-2; 8 nucleotides line up with TRBD1. The CDR3 totals 14 residues. Germline CDR1 and CDR2: MNHEY and SVGAGI. Trimming cost V 11 bases and J 3 bases; bases outside gene matches: 8. The CDR3 is CAVRTGRYTGELFF. In nucleotides, the CDR3 is TGTGCCGTACGGACAGGGCGTTACACCGGGGAGCTGTTTTTT.

The V call is TRBV4-3, the J call TRBJ2-1; the D is unclear. This CDR3 is 13 amino acids long. In germline, CDR1 is LGHNA, CDR2 YSLEER. V lost 4 bases to trimming and J lost 3 bases, with 7 bases between them. In nucleotides, the CDR3 is TGCGCCAGCAGCCTACGAATCTACAATGAGCAGTTCTTC. This codes for CASSLRIYNEQFF.

Points on this clonotype: A much larger clone is a single base away; this may be a read error. The chain employs TRBV7-3 and TRBJ2-1, with D hard to call. V lost 6 bases and J lost 7, with 19 bases in between. CDR3 length: 15 amino acids. CDR1 is SGHTA and CDR2 is FQGTGA in the germline V gene. CDR3 bases: TGTGCCAGCAGTTCTTGGGTGGGGTTGAGGAATGAGCAGTTCTTC. It encodes CASSSWVGLRNEQFF.

The genes are TRBV4-1 and TRBJ1-2, with D uncertain. Per germline, CDR1 MGHRA and CDR2 YSYEKL. Trimming removed 4 bases at V and 5 bases at J, with 17 bases between. CDR3 length: 15 amino acids. As DNA, the CDR3 is TGCGCCAGCAGCCCTCCGGCGGAGGCTACGTATGGCTACACCTTC. Its translation: CASSPPAEATYGYTF.

This clonotype has more than one count but fewer than ten. The chain is built from TRBV12-3 or TRBV12-4 and TRBJ2-3; D gene unclear. The CDR3 extends over 12 amino acids. The V gene lost 8 bases and the J gene lost 6 bases, with 12 bases spanning the gap. The CDR3 loop is CASGPRGDTQYF. In DNA, the CDR3 is TGTGCCAGCGGCCCCCGTGGGGATACGCAGTATTTT.

On this clonotype: This sequence may be a read error, since a much larger clone differs from it by one base. The J gene is TRBJ2-4, the V gene TRBV11-3; 9 bases are shared with TRBD1. In germline, CDR1 is SGHNT, CDR2 YENEEA. The CDR3 sequence is 13 residues long. The CDR3 loop reads CVSSLRTGVEQYF. Written as DNA, the CDR3 is TGTGTCAGCAGCCTCCGGACAGGGGTTGAGCAGTACTTC.

The count of this clonotype is one. The chain uses TRBV29-1 and TRBJ2-7; D possibly matches TRBD1 or TRBD2 (5 bases each). Germline CDR1 SQVTM, CDR2 ANQGSEA. V was clipped by 7 bases and J by 3 bases, with 16 bases between them. The CDR3 covers 13 residues. DNA of the CDR3: TGCAGCGCGACGTACGGGGCCTACTACGAGCAGTACTTC. This sequence encodes CSATYGAYYEQYF.